These T cell receptor beta chains were read from a single sample in a study of T cell repertoires in cytomegalovirus infection. TCRdb itself ran the reads through MiXCR, one entry per CDR3 protein. The sample lists nearly 550,000 distinct CDR3 sequences; more than 15% were seen once. The specimen sequenced was CD8+ T cells from PBMCs. The receptors come from a human donor in good health (CMV status not recorded). Some clones in this sample may be carry-over from other donors' samples. Both conserved end residues are part of each CDR3. D genes are given only for firm matches. Clone size is given for some rows only: seen once, a few or many times, or a class if the clone is expanded.

D: NA; J: TRBJ1-2; V: TRBV7-3; size: NA; DNA: TGTGCCAGCAGCTTAATCGGGTCGGACCCCTATGGCTACACCTTC; CDR3: CASSLIGSDPYGYTF
D: NA; J: TRBJ1-2; V: TRBV5-1; size: NA; DNA: TGCGCCAGCAGCCCGGAGGGTTCAGTACTCGGCTACACCTTC; CDR3: CASSPEGSVLGYTF
D: NA; J: TRBJ1-5; V: TRBV6-5; size: many; DNA: TGTGCCAGCAGTAAAGGTAGTTATAGCAATCAGCCCCAGCATTTT; CDR3: CASSKGSYSNQPQHF
D: TRBD2; J: TRBJ2-3; V: TRBV10-3; size: many; DNA: TGTGCCATCAAAACTTCACGGGAGGTAGATGTGGCAGATACGCAGTATTTT; CDR3: CAIKTSREVDVADTQYF
D: TRBD2; J: TRBJ2-7; V: TRBV7-9; size: many; DNA: TGTGCCAGCAGCTTAAGCGGGGGCGCCTCCTACGAGCAGTACTTC; CDR3: CASSLSGGASYEQYF
D: TRBD1; J: TRBJ2-4; V: TRBV11-2; size: many; DNA: TGTGCCAGCAGCTTAGATTGGGGCGGGTCGGGACAGAAAAACATTCAGTACTTC; CDR3: CASSLDWGGSGQKNIQYF
D: NA; J: TRBJ1-4; V: TRBV7-9; size: NA; DNA: TGTACCAGCTCCCGAGGGGGGAGAAATGAAAAACTGTTTTTT; CDR3: CTSSRGGRNEKLFF
D: NA; J: TRBJ2-7; V: TRBV7-9; size: many; DNA: TGTGCCAGCAGCTTACCCTCTAACTCCTACGAGCAGTACTTC; CDR3: CASSLPSNSYEQYF
D: NA; J: TRBJ1-2; V: TRBV5-5; size: many; DNA: TGTGCCAGCAGCCCGGGATGGGGGCCGAACTATGGCTACACCTTC; CDR3: CASSPGWGPNYGYTF
D: NA; J: TRBJ1-5; V: TRBV15; size: few; DNA: TGTGCCACCAGCAGACAGGGCTGGGAATGGCCCCAGCATTTT; CDR3: CATSRQGWEWPQHF
D: NA; J: TRBJ1-6; V: TRBV7-9; size: many; DNA: TGTGCCAGCAGCTTACGGGGGCATTCACCCCTCCACTTT; CDR3: CASSLRGHSPLHF
D: NA; J: TRBJ2-3; V: TRBV28; size: NA; DNA: TGTGCCAGCAGTCCGGAAACGGTCACAGATACGCAGTATTTT; CDR3: CASSPETVTDTQYF
D: NA; J: TRBJ2-7; V: TRBV6-1; size: many; DNA: TGTGCCAGCAGCCCACTAGACAACAACCTCTCCTACGAGCAGTACTTC; CDR3: CASSPLDNNLSYEQYF
D: TRBD2; J: TRBJ2-1; V: TRBV2; size: NA; DNA: TGTGCCAGCGGCGATAGCGGGGGGGATAGCTCCTACAATGAGCAGTTCTTC; CDR3: CASGDSGGDSSYNEQFF
D: NA; J: TRBJ1-2; V: TRBV19; size: NA; DNA: TGTGCCAGCTGGGGTACAGCAGAAGGTAACTATGGCTACACCTTC; CDR3: CASWGTAEGNYGYTF
D: TRBD2; J: TRBJ2-1; V: TRBV4-2; size: NA; DNA: TGTGCCAGCAGCCAAGATAGACTAGCTTCCAATGAGCAGTTCTTC; CDR3: CASSQDRLASNEQFF
D: TRBD1; J: TRBJ1-5; V: TRBV7-9; size: many; DNA: TGTGCCAGCAGTCCGACAGGGAGGGTCAATCAGCCCCAGCATTTT; CDR3: CASSPTGRVNQPQHF
D: TRBD2; J: TRBJ2-1; V: TRBV11-2; size: NA; DNA: TGTGCCAGCAGCTCGACTAGCGGGACCGTCTACAATGAGCAGTTCTTC; CDR3: CASSSTSGTVYNEQFF
D: NA; J: TRBJ1-4; V: TRBV20-1; size: NA; DNA: TGCAGTGCTAGAAACAGGGTCAATGAAAAACTGTTTTTT; CDR3: CSARNRVNEKLFF
D: NA; J: TRBJ2-7; V: TRBV7-9; size: many; DNA: TGTGCCAGCAGCGCATTACCGGGACCAACCTACGAGCAGTACTTC; CDR3: CASSALPGPTYEQYF